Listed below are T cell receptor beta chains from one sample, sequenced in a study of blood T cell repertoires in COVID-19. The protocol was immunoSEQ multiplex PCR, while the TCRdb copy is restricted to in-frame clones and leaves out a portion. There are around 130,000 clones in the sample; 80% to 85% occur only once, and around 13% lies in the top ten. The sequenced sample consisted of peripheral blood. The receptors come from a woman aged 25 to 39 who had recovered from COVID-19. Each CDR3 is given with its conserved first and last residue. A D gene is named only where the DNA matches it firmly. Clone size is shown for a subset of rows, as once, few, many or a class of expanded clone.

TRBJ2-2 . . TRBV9 CASSVARATGELFF TGTGCCAGCAGCGTAGCCCGAGCAACCGGGGAGCTGTTTTTT
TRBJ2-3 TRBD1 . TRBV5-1 CASSKAGTGGADTQYF TGCGCCAGCAGCAAAGCCGGGACAGGGGGCGCCGATACGCAGTATTTT
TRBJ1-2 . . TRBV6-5 CASGGGNYGYTF TGTGCCAGCGGGGGAGGGAACTATGGCTACACCTTC
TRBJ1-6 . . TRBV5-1 CASTLGQGNSPLHF TGCGCCAGCACCCTGGGTCAGGGGAATTCACCCCTCCACTTT
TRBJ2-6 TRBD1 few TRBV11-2 CASSRDRWKGANVLTF TGTGCCAGCAGCAGGGACAGGTGGAAAGGGGCCAACGTCCTGACTTTC
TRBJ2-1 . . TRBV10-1 CASSVGAQAYNEQFF TGCGCCAGCAGCGTAGGGGCGCAAGCCTACAATGAGCAGTTCTTC
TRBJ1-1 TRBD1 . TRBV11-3 CASSRGTGGFTEAFF TGTGCCAGCAGCCGAGGGACAGGGGGCTTCACTGAAGCTTTCTTT
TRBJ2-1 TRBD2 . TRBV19 CASTPGTSDYNEQFF TGTGCCAGTACTCCCGGGACTAGCGACTACAATGAGCAGTTCTTC
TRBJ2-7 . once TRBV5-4 CASSSPGPTGSEQYF TGTGCCAGCAGCTCTCCGGGACCGACAGGATCCGAGCAGTACTTC
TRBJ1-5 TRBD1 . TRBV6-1 CASSEHYRGQGPQHF TGTGCCAGCAGTGAGCACTACAGGGGGCAGGGGCCCCAGCATTTT
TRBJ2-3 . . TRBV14 CASSQARGWFPDTQYF TGTGCCAGCAGCCAAGCGCGGGGTTGGTTCCCAGATACGCAGTATTTT
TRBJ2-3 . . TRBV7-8 CATQSTGELTDTQYF TGTGCCACTCAATCGACAGGCGAACTCACAGATACGCAGTATTTT
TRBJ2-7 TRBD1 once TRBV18 CASSPDRVGEQYF TGTGCCAGCTCGCCAGACAGGGTGGGGGAGCAGTACTTC
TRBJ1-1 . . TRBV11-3 CASSLRSGNTEAFF TGTGCCAGCAGCTTACGTTCAGGGAACACTGAAGCTTTCTTT
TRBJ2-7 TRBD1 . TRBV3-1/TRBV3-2 CASSRSQGAREQYF TGTGCCAGCAGCCGGTCCCAGGGGGCTCGTGAGCAGTACTTC
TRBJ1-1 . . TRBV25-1 CASSRRDEAFF TGTGCCAGCAGTCGGAGGGATGAAGCTTTCTTT
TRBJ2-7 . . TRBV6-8 CASSYSRRYEQYF TGTGCCAGCAGTTACTCGCGTCGATACGAGCAGTACTTC
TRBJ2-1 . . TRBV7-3 CASSPSGSYNEQFF TGTGCCAGCAGCCCCAGTGGCTCCTACAATGAGCAGTTCTTC
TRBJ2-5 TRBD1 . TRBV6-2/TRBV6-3 CASSMVGSQGARETQYF TGTGCCAGCAGTATGGTAGGCTCACAGGGGGCCAGGGAGACCCAGTACTTC
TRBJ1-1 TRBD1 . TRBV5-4 CASSLPTGANTEAFF TGTGCCAGCAGCTTACCGACAGGGGCAAACACTGAAGCTTTCTTT
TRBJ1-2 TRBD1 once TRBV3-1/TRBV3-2 CASGQALNYGYTF TGTGCCAGCGGACAGGCCCTTAACTATGGCTACACCTTC
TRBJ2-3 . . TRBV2 CASSEHPVASTDTQYF TGTGCCAGCAGTGAACACCCCGTAGCTAGCACAGATACGCAGTATTTT
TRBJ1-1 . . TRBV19 CASSNPGEKTEAFF TGTGCCAGTAGTAACCCAGGGGAGAAGACTGAAGCTTTCTTT
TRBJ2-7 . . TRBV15 CATSPTVVSYEQYF TGTGCCACCAGCCCCACAGTTGTGTCCTACGAGCAGTACTTC
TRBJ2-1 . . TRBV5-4 CASSSGPKGVNEQFF TGTGCCAGCAGCTCCGGGCCGAAGGGGGTGAATGAGCAGTTCTTC
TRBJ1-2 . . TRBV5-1 CASTDTPQEYYGYTF TGCGCCAGCACGGACACCCCACAGGAGTACTATGGCTACACCTTC
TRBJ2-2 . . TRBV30 CAWSAALLTELFF TGTGCCTGGAGTGCGGCCCTACTAACGGAGCTGTTTTTT
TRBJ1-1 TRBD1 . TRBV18 CASSEDRERTEAFF TGTGCCAGCTCAGAAGACAGGGAGAGGACTGAAGCTTTCTTT
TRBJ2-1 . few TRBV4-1 CASSQRAGSSYNEQFF TGCGCCAGCAGTCAGAGGGCGGGGAGCTCCTACAATGAGCAGTTCTTC
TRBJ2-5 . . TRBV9 CASSPGGQETQYF TGTGCCAGCAGCCCAGGGGGGCAAGAGACCCAGTACTTC
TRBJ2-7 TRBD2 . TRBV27 CASSPLAGVAYEQYF TGTGCCAGCAGTCCGTTAGCGGGAGTGGCCTACGAGCAGTACTTC
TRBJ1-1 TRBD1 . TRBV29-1 CSAGQVNTEAFF TGCAGCGCTGGACAGGTGAACACTGAAGCTTTCTTT
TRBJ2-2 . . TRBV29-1 CSVRGALDTGELFF TGCAGCGTTCGGGGGGCTCTCGACACCGGGGAGCTGTTTTTT
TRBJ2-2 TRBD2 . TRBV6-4 CASSDGSGRGTGELFF TGTGCCAGCAGTGACGGTAGCGGGAGAGGCACCGGGGAGCTGTTTTTT
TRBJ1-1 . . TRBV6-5 CASSYYGSPNTEAFF TGTGCCAGCAGTTACTATGGCTCTCCGAACACTGAAGCTTTCTTT
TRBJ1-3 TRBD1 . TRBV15 CATSRERDRGNTIYF TGTGCCACCAGCAGAGAGCGGGACAGAGGAAACACCATATATTTT
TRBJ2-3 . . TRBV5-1 CASSLATSTDTQYF TGCGCCAGCAGCTTAGCTACTAGCACAGATACGCAGTATTTT
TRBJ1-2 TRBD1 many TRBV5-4 CASSQDRGYGYTF TGTGCCAGCAGCCAGGACAGGGGGTATGGCTACACCTTC
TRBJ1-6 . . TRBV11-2 CASSLAPAGDNSPLHF TGTGCCAGCAGCCTCGCCCCGGCGGGGGACAATTCACCCCTCCACTTT
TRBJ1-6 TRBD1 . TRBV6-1 CASSELGTGNSPLHF TGTGCCAGCAGTGAACTAGGGACAGGGAATTCACCCCTCCACTTT
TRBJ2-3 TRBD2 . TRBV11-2 CASTPTSGRAGGGPYTQYF TGTGCCAGCACCCCGACTAGCGGGAGGGCCGGGGGGGGCCCGTATACGCAGTATTTT
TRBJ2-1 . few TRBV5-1 CASSLGESSYNEQFF TGCGCCAGCAGCTTAGGGGAAAGCTCCTACAATGAGCAGTTCTTC
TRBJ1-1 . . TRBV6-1 CASSEQGKNTEAFF TGTGCCAGCAGTGAACAGGGTAAGAACACTGAAGCTTTCTTT